The entry that follows covers one TCR beta chain sequence. These data come from a study of T cell changes during pregnancy in multiple sclerosis. Trimming took off 5 bases at V and 8 bases at J, with 13 bases between the two ends. CDR1 and CDR2 (germline): SNHLY, FYNNEI. The CDR3 spans 13 residues. TCRdb's copy holds only in-frame clones and misses some; the assay was immunoSEQ multiplex PCR. The data hold roughly 120,000 clones, with 92% observed a single time. This TCR came from a female donor with multiple sclerosis, enrolled in a pregnancy study. This chain joins TRBV2 and TRBJ2-1; D perhaps matches TRBD2 (5 bases). Sequencing was performed on peripheral blood, taken in the third trimester of pregnancy. Written as DNA, the CDR3 is TGTGCCAGCAGTCTGGGAGCTTTCGATGAGCAGTTCTTC. This sequence encodes CASSLGAFDEQFF.